A single sample is the source of the 32 T cell receptor beta chains below, sequenced in a study of CXCR3-negative and CXCR3-positive naive CD8 T cells. These receptors' targets are unknown. Broader study findings: Naive cells that were CXCR3-positive had more hydrophobic TRB CDR3s (compared with CXCR3-negative naive cells).

Each TRB cDNA library was prepared by 5' RACE (with UMI labels). TCRdb reprocessed the 5' RACE reads and stores each CDR3 protein as one record, lacking DNA. Its table records several thousand distinct CDR3 sequences. Material for sequencing was naive CXCR3+ CD8+ T cells from blood. The subset denotes: CD45RO-CCR7+CD27+CD95- naive CD8+ T cells expressing CXCR3 (TNR3+). These receptors all come from a human donor in good health. Some clones in this sample may be carry-over from other donors' samples.

Considering frequency, this clonotype is medium-sized. This chain links TRBV27 with TRBJ1-1. The germline V gene has CDR1 MNHEY and CDR2 SMNVEV (reference sequence). The CDR3 runs to 15 residues. The CDR3 reads CASSVGPPANTEAFF.

This clonotype is identified as medium-sized from frequency. The chain employs TRBV4-1 and TRBJ2-4. CDR3 length: 13 residues. Germline CDR1 and CDR2: MGHRA and YSYEKL. CDR3 residues: CASSQSRSDIQYF.

V is TRBV7-9 and J is TRBJ1-1; absent DNA, TCRdb's TRBD1 call cannot be checked. The germline V gene has CDR1 SEHNR and CDR2 FQNEAQ (reference sequence). The CDR3 covers 17 residues. CDR3: CASSLAQRQGGAPEAFF.

The chain uses TRBV29-1 and TRBJ1-1; absent DNA, TCRdb's TRBD1 call cannot be checked. CDR3 length: 11 residues. Germline CDR1 reads SQVTM; CDR2 reads ANQGSEA. CDR3 sequence: CSVAQGTEAFF.

V gene TRBV28 combines with J gene TRBJ1-1. The CDR3 runs to 15 residues. Germline assignment: CDR1 MDHEN and CDR2 SYDVKM. The CDR3 reads CASSLSGDMNAEAFF.

The J gene is TRBJ1-2, the V gene TRBV29-1. Germline V gene data show CDR1 as SQVTM and CDR2 as ANQGSEA. The CDR3 is 11 amino acids. The CDR3 spells CSVEDRGGNTF.

V is TRBV15 and J is TRBJ1-1; checking the TCRdb D call of TRBD1 is not possible without DNA. The CDR3 runs to 16 residues. Germline-derived CDR1 and CDR2 are LNHNV and YYDKDF (reference sequence). CDR3 protein: CATSRDLGTENTEAFF.

This clonotype ranks as medium-sized in terms of frequency. The chain recombines TRBV12-3 or TRBV12-4 with TRBJ2-1; the D call of TRBD1 rests on TCRdb alone, since no DNA is present to check it. The CDR3 sequence is 14 residues long. CDR3 sequence: CASKGQGAYNEQFF.

The chain uses TRBV20-1 and TRBJ2-7; TCRdb names TRBD2, which stays unverified in the absence of DNA. The length of the CDR3 is 14 residues. Germline values: CDR1 DFQATT, CDR2 SNEGSKA (reference sequence). This chain's CDR3 is CSARELGLVSEQYF.

The V call is TRBV20-1, the J call TRBJ2-1; TCRdb's assignment of TRBD2 cannot be checked, as there is no DNA. Germline CDR1 reads DFQATT; CDR2 reads SNEGSKA (reference sequence). This CDR3 has 17 residues. The CDR3 spells CSASGLAGGMYYNEQFF.

Judged by frequency, this clonotype is medium-sized. This sequence joins TRBV25-1 and TRBJ1-1. CDR3 size: 11 residues. Germline CDR1 and CDR2: MGHDK and SYGVNS. CDR3 loop: CASSKLGGAFF.

The J gene is TRBJ2-1, the V gene TRBV7-2; TCRdb gives TRBD2 as the D gene, but with no DNA this cannot be confirmed. Germline lookup yields CDR1 SGHTA and CDR2 FQGNSA. The CDR3 sequence is 15 residues long. The CDR3 here is CASSSEGSSYNEQFF.

This chain links TRBV7-8 with TRBJ2-1. Germline values: CDR1 SGHVS, CDR2 FQNEAQ. This CDR3 comprises 15 residues. This CDR3 reads CASSLAVNSYNEQFF.

The V and J genes are TRBV13 and TRBJ2-5; without DNA, the TCRdb call of TRBD1 cannot be checked. This CDR3 is 14 amino acids long. Germline V gene data show CDR1 as PRHDT and CDR2 as FYEKMQ (reference sequence). CDR3 region: CASSGDRDQETQYF.

The chain joins TRBV29-1 to TRBJ2-7; TCRdb lists TRBD1, though no DNA is available to test this call. The CDR3 contains 12 residues. From germline, CDR1 is SQVTM and CDR2 ANQGSEA. CDR3 region: CSVVSTSYEQYF.

The chain carries TRBV7-9 and TRBJ2-2; TCRdb gives TRBD2 as the D gene, but with no DNA this cannot be confirmed. CDR3 length: 15 amino acids. Per the germline V gene, CDR1 is SEHNR and CDR2 is FQNEAQ (reference sequence). The CDR3 sequence: CASSRGLANTGELFF.

V gene TRBV29-1 combines with J gene TRBJ2-2; TCRdb gives TRBD1 as the D gene, but with no DNA this cannot be confirmed. The germline CDR1 and CDR2 sequences are SQVTM and ANQGSEA. CDR3 size: 13 residues. CDR3 in amino acids: CSVEAGLTGELFF.

This clonotype counts as medium-sized (0.01 to 0.1%) by frequency. The V call is TRBV29-1, the J call TRBJ1-2; TCRdb's D call, TRBD1, is unchecked because there is no DNA. CDR1 is SQVTM, CDR2 ANQGSEA, per germline. The CDR3 runs to 13 residues. The CDR3 loop reads CSVEEQDSYGYTF.

According to its frequency, this clonotype is medium-sized. The chain employs TRBV19 and TRBJ2-4; with no DNA, the TCRdb D assignment of TRBD2 cannot be verified. In germline, CDR1 is LNHDA, CDR2 SQIVND (reference sequence). The CDR3 consists of 17 residues. This CDR3 is CASSKPPRERAKNIQYF. The full variable domain, in which reference TRBV19 and TRBJ2-4 provide the parts outside the CDR3, is DGGITQSPKYLFRKEGQNVTLSCEQNLNHDAMYWYRQDPGQGLRLIYYSQIVNDFQKGDIAEGYSVSREKKESFPLTVTSAQKNPTAFYLCASSKPPRERAKNIQYFGAGTRLSVL.

This clonotype is deemed medium-sized (0.01 to 0.1%) by its frequency. The chain employs TRBV20-1 and TRBJ2-1. Per germline, CDR1 DFQATT and CDR2 SNEGSKA (reference sequence). The CDR3 contains 13 residues. CDR3 sequence reads: CSATRDFYNEQFF.

The chain links TRBV12-5 to TRBJ1-1; the D call of TRBD1 rests on TCRdb alone, since no DNA is present to check it. Germline loops: CDR1 LGHNT, CDR2 FRNRAP. The CDR3 consists of 12 residues. CDR3 residues: CASGRWGLEAFF.

In terms of frequency, this clonotype is large. The chain uses TRBV18 and TRBJ1-1; no DNA is available, so the TRBD1 call from TCRdb remains unchecked. Germline CDR1 KGHSH, CDR2 LQKENI. The CDR3 is made up of 16 amino acids. The CDR3 is CASSPSTGGGSTEAFF.

The chain combines TRBV2 with TRBJ2-3; TCRdb selects TRBD1, and the lack of DNA leaves this call unchecked. Germline V gene lookup returns CDR1 SNHLY and CDR2 FYNNEI. The CDR3 contains 14 residues. This CDR3 reads CASSNRFSTDTQYF.

Frequency places this clonotype as large (0.1 to 1%). The V call is TRBV5-6, the J call TRBJ1-2; TCRdb's assignment of TRBD1 cannot be checked, as there is no DNA. CDR1 is SGHDT and CDR2 is YYEEEE in the germline V gene. CDR3 length: 14 residues. The CDR3 here is CASSLGQGDYGYTF.

Frequency places this clonotype as medium-sized. The CDR3 reads CASNPGTSGYEQYF. This chain uses TRBV7-9 with TRBJ2-7; TCRdb picks TRBD1, but there is no DNA to check that call. The germline gives CDR1 SEHNR, CDR2 FQNEAQ (reference sequence). The CDR3 totals 14 residues.

Frequency places this clonotype as medium-sized. This chain connects TRBV20-1 to TRBJ2-7; TCRdb outputs TRBD1, but without DNA this stays unchecked. There are 13 residues in the CDR3. From germline, CDR1 is DFQATT and CDR2 SNEGSKA (reference sequence). CDR3 protein: CSASRDRYYEQYF.

This rearrangement joins TRBV29-1 to TRBJ1-1; TCRdb designates TRBD1, a call that cannot be tested without DNA. The CDR3 runs to 13 residues. Per germline, CDR1 SQVTM and CDR2 ANQGSEA. This CDR3 is CSVGAQGGTEAFF.

V gene TRBV16 combines with J gene TRBJ2-1; as DNA is missing, the TRBD1 call by TCRdb cannot be tested. This CDR3 comprises 15 residues. Germline CDR1 reads KGHSY; CDR2 reads FQNENV. The CDR3 is CASSQGTGDYNEQFF.

The chain has TRBV10-3 and TRBJ1-1. The CDR3 length is 11 residues. Germline CDR1 is ENHRY and CDR2 is SYGVKD. CDR3 loop: CATRMNTEAFF.

This rearrangement joins TRBV9 to TRBJ1-3. The germline gives CDR1 SGDLS, CDR2 YYNGEE. The CDR3 has 15 residues. The CDR3 sequence: CASSPSGLTGNTIYF. Supplemented by reference TRBV9 and TRBJ1-3, the full variable domain reads DSGVTQTPKHLITATGQRVTLRCSPRSGDLSVYWYQQSLDQGLQFLIQYYNGEERAKGNILERFSAQQFPDLHSELNLSSLELGDSALYFCASSPSGLTGNTIYFGEGSWLTVV.

The V call is TRBV7-8, the J call TRBJ1-1. Germline CDR1 is SGHVS and CDR2 is FQNEAQ. This CDR3 has 13 amino acids. This CDR3 reads CASSLARNTEAFF.

Its frequency marks this clonotype as medium-sized. This sequence joins TRBV14 and TRBJ1-5; no DNA is available, so the TRBD1 call from TCRdb remains unchecked. Looked up from germline, CDR1 is SGHDN and CDR2 is FVKESK. This CDR3 has 16 residues. CDR3 sequence reads: CASRRQDLRGNQPQHF.